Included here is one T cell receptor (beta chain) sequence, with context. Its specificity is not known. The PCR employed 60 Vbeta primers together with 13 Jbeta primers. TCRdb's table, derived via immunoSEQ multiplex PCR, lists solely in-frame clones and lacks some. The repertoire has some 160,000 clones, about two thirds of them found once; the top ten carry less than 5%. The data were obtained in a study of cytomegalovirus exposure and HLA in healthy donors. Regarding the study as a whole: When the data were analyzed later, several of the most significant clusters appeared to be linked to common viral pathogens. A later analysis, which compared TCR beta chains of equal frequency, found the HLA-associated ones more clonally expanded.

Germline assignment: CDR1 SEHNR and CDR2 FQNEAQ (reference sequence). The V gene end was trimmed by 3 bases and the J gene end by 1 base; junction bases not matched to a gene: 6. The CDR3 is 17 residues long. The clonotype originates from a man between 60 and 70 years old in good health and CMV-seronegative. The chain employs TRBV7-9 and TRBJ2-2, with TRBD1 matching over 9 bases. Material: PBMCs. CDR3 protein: CASSFNRGRGNTGELFF. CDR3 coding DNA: TGTGCCAGCAGCTTCAACAGGGGGCGAGGGAACACCGGGGAGCTGTTTTTT.